The next 6 T cell receptor beta chains were all read from a single sample in a study of PD-1 blockade in classical Hodgkin lymphoma. Produced via immunoSEQ multiplex PCR; TCRdb's table is partial and in-frame only. The sample carries roughly 49,000 clones, around 90% recorded once. Time point defined: cycle 4 day 1 (C4D1), after six to seven weeks of nivolumab. Brentuximab vedotin exposure varied, and every patient relapsed after autologous stem cell transplantation. The specimen comprised peripheral blood mononuclear cells (PBMCs), sampled before the fourth cycle of nivolumab. These receptors came from a human donor with classical Hodgkin lymphoma.

This clone was observed a handful of times. The V gene is TRBV10-3, the J gene TRBJ1-2, with a weak D call TRBD1 (5 bases). The V end lost 4 bases, the J end lost 3 bases, and 21 bases lay between the germline ends. This CDR3 is 17 amino acids long. The germline V gene has CDR1 ENHRY and CDR2 SYGVKD. For the CDR3, the DNA is TGTGCCATCAGTGGAAGGTTTGGGGCAGTGGCTTACTATGGCTACACCTTC. This translates into CAISGRFGAVAYYGYTF.

The gene calls are TRBV6-4 and TRBJ2-2; D perhaps matches TRBD1 (5 bases). The CDR3 totals 14 residues. Germline CDR1 MRHNA, CDR2 SNTAGT. Trimming removed 4 bases from V and 7 bases from J, with 13 bases in between. The CDR3 DNA is TGTGCCAGCAGTGCTATTTGGGGCTACGGGGAGCTGTTTTTT. Its translation: CASSAIWGYGELFF.

This clone was seen more than once but under ten times. This chain uses TRBV19 with TRBJ2-2, with D possibly being TRBD1 (5 bases). V lost 0 bases, J lost 6 bases, and 8 bases lay in between. Germline assignment: CDR1 LNHDA and CDR2 SQIVND (reference sequence). This CDR3 comprises 14 residues. The CDR3 bases are TGTGCCAGTAGTATAGATGTAGGGGCCGGGGAGCTGTTTTTT. Translation gives CASSIDVGAGELFF.

The rearrangement uses TRBV7-9 and TRBJ2-3, with TRBD1 as a possible D gene (5 bases). Germline V gene sequence: CDR1 SEHNR, CDR2 FQNEAQ (reference sequence). V was cut by 3 bases and J by 3 bases, with 16 bases left in between. CDR3 length equals 16 residues. The CDR3 reads CASSFPGKSTTDTQYF. CDR3 in DNA: TGTGCCAGCAGCTTTCCAGGGAAATCGACTACAGATACGCAGTATTTT.

This clone occurred once. V is TRBV6-5 and J is TRBJ2-7; TRBD2 matches 10 bases. There are 13 residues in the CDR3. Germline V gene data show CDR1 as MNHEY and CDR2 as SVGAGI. After removal of 7 bases from V and 5 bases from J, the junction contained 5 bases not matched to a gene. The CDR3 sequence is CASKLAGLNEQYF. The CDR3 DNA is TGTGCCAGCAAACTAGCGGGACTCAACGAGCAGTACTTC.

The chain employs TRBV28 and TRBJ1-5; 8 nucleotides align to TRBD1. With V trimmed by 4 bases and J by 5 bases, 4 bases remained unmatched. This CDR3 region has 14 residues. The germline gives CDR1 MDHEN, CDR2 SYDVKM. CDR3 coding DNA: TGTGCCAGCAGTTCCGGACAGGGCCATCAGCCCCAGCATTTT. Translation: CASSSGQGHQPQHF.